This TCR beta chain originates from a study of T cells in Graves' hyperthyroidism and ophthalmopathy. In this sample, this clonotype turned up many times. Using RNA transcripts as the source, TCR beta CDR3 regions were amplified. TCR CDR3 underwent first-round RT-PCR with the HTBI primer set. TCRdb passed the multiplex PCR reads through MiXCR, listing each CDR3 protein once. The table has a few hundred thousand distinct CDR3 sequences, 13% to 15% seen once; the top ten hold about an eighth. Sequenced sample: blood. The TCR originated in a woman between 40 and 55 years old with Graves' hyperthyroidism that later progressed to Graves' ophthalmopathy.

CDR3: CASSDGAGGTLGNEQFF. The CDR3 DNA is TGTGCCAGCAGTGATGGGGCAGGGGGTACCTTGGGGAATGAGCAGTTCTTC. The J gene is TRBJ2-1, the V gene TRBV6-1, with 7 positions matching TRBD1. This CDR3 contains 17 residues. After removal of 3 bases from V and 7 bases from J, the junction contained 15 bases not matched to a gene. Per the germline V gene, CDR1 is MNHNS and CDR2 is SASEGT.